This TCR beta chain was found in a study of T cells in tumors after PD-1 blockade. CDR1 is SGHDT and CDR2 is YYEEEE in the germline V gene. The CDR3 is 15 residues long. J was trimmed by 2 bases and V by 0 bases; bases with no gene match: 3. Libraries were prepared by immunoSEQ multiplex PCR; TCRdb keeps only in-frame clonotypes and omits some of them. The sample carries over 30,000 clones, 78% recorded once. Sequencing was performed on PBMCs, taken before anti-PD-1 treatment. The source is a human donor with basal cell carcinoma. The J gene is TRBJ2-7, the V gene TRBV5-6, with 9 nucleotides matching TRBD1. The CDR3 loop is CASSLGDRATYEQYF. The CDR3 bases are TGTGCCAGCAGCTTGGGGGACAGGGCAACCTACGAGCAGTACTTC.